This TCR beta chain was recorded in a study of shared clonotypes between healthy human individuals (dated by TCRdb to the early 2020s). Regarding the complete study: Three men and a couple of women, aged 18 to 49 years, made up the cohort. To estimate repertoire size and how much clonotype sharing occurs between individuals, the study deeply sequenced the blood TCR repertoires of roughly 5 healthy adults. For each donor, CD4 naive and CD4 memory were each run on three plates, CD8 naive on two plates, and CD8 memory on one plate. Each donor's leukapheresis produced roughly between about 0.9 and 9.5 billion PBMCs. Different laboratories and diverse techniques were used to prepare libraries and sequence TCR repertoires, to increase sequencing depth and limit assay-specific biases. Broader findings and caveats from the paper: Only blood was sampled, and tissue TCR repertoires likely differ from those in blood. The genetic and exposure-history diversity represented was limited by the small number of donors. Pairwise subsampling indicated that sequencing depth was expected to affect the degree of clonotype sharing among donors. Compared with non-shared clonotypes, the clonotypes found in all four sorted-subset donors had higher generation probabilities. About 5% of naive CD4, 3.5% of naive CD8, about 2.5% of memory CD4, and 0.4% of memory CD8 clonotypes were shared across several donors. Even with the large sequencing depth, rarefaction of the sorted-subset datasets indicated that sequencing was incomplete. Naive subsets generally had larger estimated clonotype richness than memory subsets did.

Using the deep immunoSEQ assay, TCR CDR3 regions were amplified from genomic DNA by multiplex PCR. For each cell subset, the extracted genomic DNA was distributed evenly across all wells of several immunoSEQ 96-well plates, and each plate served as one replicate. Each replicate PCR for sorted subsets received approximately 220 ng genomic DNA, equal to about 29,000 T cell genomes. Purified libraries were measured with a Qubit 3.0 fluorometer, size-checked on a Bioanalyzer 2100, and measured again with the KAPA Library Quantification kit. Each immunoSEQ 96-well plate was sequenced on its own single-read 150-cycle Illumina NextSeq 550 flow cell. As for the authors' bioinformatics: Because only junctional sequences without quality scores were contained in the immunoSEQ output, filtering matching that applied to full-length reads could not be performed. To assign V/J genes and CDR3, sequences were annotated using PyIR, a Python wrapper for IgBLAST v1.9, with IMGT germline references. Reads were filtered out if the reads had weak V/J assignments (E-value above 1e-6), no CDR3, stop codons, out-of-frame junctions, or ambiguous translated residues. A V3J clonotype was defined by an identical inferred V gene, J gene, and CDR3 amino acid sequence. Percentage overlap between repertoires was computed as shared unique clonotypes divided by the size of the smaller repertoire. Three approaches were used to assess repertoire richness: RTK rarefaction, the Chao1 estimator, and Recon v2.1 estimates of unobserved clonotypes. Generation probabilities were computed with OLGA for all TCRbeta clonotypes obtained by the gDNA method from a handful of donors. Not all clones reach the TCRdb copy of this immuneACCESS table, which keeps in-frame sequences only. Checked studies attribute under half of the gap to unresolved V genes and leave the rest unexplained. Clone size and V and J calls were adopted from that table, with D and trimming inferred from the DNA. A total of 1.4 million to 1.5 million clones appear in this sample, 96% of them only once. About 1% of the sample is taken by the ten largest.

The donors were healthy, HIV-negative adults who had no recently reported acute infections or vaccinations. Every donor was a Caucasian adult living in Nashville, Tennessee, USA. CD4+ T cells were enriched through magnetic negative selection, after which naive cells were positively selected on CD45RA and the remaining negative fraction served as the memory subset. After blood collection by leukapheresis, PBMCs were isolated using Ficoll-Histopaque density gradient centrifugation and then cryopreserved in the vapor phase of liquid nitrogen. Analytical flow cytometry was used to check the purity and quantity of every magnetically sorted T cell population. From each sorted fraction, genomic DNA was isolated and quantified by UV absorbance on a Nanodrop 2000c. Its CDR3 holds 13 amino acids, cysteine through phenylalanine. This entry keeps only the CDR3 DNA: 39 bases, framed from base 1. V loses 0 bases of germline sequence and J loses 7 bases, and the interval between the two ends is 8 bases. The germline V gene provides CDR1 SGHVS and CDR2 FNYEAQ.

In the case of this clone: Its binding antigen is unknown. No much larger clone exists at a distance of one base, and base qualities are not known.

The specimen sequenced was naive CD4+ T cells sorted from blood. Interpreted using the paper, the cell subset or site label stands for: CD45RA+ positively selected. The receptor chain draws on TRBV7-6 and TRBJ2-3, with the D gene too uncertain to name. The sequence came from a young man in good health. The CDR3 protein: CASSLAIRNTQYF. DNA sequence: TGTGCCAGCAGCTTAGCGATTAGGAATACGCAGTATTTT.